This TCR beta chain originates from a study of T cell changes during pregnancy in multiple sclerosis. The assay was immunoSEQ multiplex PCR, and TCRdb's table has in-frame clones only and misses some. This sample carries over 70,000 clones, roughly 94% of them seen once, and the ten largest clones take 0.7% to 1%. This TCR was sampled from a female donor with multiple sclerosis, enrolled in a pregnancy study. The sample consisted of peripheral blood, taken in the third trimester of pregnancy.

Here the CDR3 reads CASTQGGNYMNTEAFF. CDR3 in DNA: TGCGCCAGCACTCAGGGGGGCAATTACATGAACACTGAAGCTTTCTTT. The chain employs TRBV5-1 and TRBJ1-1; 7 bases line up with TRBD1. CDR3 length equals 16 residues. Germline CDR1 is SGHRS and CDR2 is YFSETQ. The J segment lost 0 bases and the V segment lost 6 bases, leaving 11 bases of the junction unmatched.